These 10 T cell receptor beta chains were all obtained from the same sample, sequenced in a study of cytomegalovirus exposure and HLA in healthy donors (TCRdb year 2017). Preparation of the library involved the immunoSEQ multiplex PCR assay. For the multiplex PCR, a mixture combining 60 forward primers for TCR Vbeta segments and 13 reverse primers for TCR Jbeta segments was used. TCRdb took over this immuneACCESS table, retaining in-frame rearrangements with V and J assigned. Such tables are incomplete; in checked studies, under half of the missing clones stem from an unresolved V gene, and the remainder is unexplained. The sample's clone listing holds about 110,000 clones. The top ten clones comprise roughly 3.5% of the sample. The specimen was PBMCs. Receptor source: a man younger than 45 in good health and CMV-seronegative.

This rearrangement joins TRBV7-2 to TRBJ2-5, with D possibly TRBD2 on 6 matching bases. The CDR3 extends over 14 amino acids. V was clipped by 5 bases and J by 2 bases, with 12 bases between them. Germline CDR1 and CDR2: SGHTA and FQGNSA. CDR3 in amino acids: CASSRSGAQETQYF. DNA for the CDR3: TGTGCCAGCAGCCGATCGGGAGCTCAAGAGACCCAGTACTTC.

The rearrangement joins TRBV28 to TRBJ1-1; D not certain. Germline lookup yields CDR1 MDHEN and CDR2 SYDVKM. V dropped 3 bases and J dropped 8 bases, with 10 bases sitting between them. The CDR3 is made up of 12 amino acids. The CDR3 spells CASSLGQIEAFF. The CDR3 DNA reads TGTGCCAGCAGTTTGGGCCAGATAGAAGCTTTCTTT.

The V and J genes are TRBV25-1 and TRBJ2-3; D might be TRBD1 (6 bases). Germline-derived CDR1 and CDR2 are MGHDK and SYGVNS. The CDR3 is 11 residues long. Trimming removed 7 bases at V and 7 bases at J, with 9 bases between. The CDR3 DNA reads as TGTGCCAGCATGGGGGCTTATACGCAGTATTTT. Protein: CASMGAYTQYF.

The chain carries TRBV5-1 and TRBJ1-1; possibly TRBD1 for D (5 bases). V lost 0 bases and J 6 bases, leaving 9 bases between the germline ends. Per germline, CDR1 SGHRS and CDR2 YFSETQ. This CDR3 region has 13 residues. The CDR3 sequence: CASSLVTVAEAFF. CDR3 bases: TGCGCCAGCAGCTTGGTGACAGTTGCTGAAGCTTTCTTT.

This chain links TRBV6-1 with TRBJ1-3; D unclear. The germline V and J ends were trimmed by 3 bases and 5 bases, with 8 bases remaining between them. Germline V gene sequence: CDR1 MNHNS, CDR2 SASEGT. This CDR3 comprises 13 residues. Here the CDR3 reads CASSDSRRNTIYF. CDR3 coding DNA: TGTGCCAGCAGTGATTCCAGAAGAAACACCATATATTTT.

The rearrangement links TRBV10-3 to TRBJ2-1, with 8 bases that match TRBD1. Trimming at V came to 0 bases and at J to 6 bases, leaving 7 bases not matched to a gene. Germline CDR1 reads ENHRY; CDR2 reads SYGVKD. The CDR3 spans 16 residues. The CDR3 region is CAISESAGGNGNEQFF. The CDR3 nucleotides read TGTGCCATCAGTGAGTCAGCAGGGGGCAACGGCAATGAGCAGTTCTTC.

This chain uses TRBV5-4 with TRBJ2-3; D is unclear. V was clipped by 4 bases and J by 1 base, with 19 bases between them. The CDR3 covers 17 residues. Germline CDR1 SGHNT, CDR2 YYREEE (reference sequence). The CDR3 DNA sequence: TGTGCCAGCAGCCTGCTGTCGAGCCGGGTCGGCACAGATACGCAGTATTTT. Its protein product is CASSLLSSRVGTDTQYF. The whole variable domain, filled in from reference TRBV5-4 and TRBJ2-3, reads ETGVTQSPTHLIKTRGQQVTLRCSSQSGHNTVSWYQQALGQGPQFIFQYYREEENGRGNFPPRFSGLQFPNYSSELNVNALELDDSALYLCASSLLSSRVGTDTQYFGPGTRLTVL.

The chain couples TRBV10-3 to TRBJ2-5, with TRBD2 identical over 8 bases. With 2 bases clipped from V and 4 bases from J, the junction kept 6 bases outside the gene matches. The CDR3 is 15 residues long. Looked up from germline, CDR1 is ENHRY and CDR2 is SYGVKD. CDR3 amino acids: CAISEPPGGRETQYF. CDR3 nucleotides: TGTGCCATCAGTGAGCCCCCGGGGGGGCGAGAGACCCAGTACTTC.

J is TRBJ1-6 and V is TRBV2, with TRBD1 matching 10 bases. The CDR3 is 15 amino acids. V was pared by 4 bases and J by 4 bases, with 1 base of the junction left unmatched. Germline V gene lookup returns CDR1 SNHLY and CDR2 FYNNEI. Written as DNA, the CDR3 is TGTGCCAGCAGTGGGGGACAGGGGTATAATTCACCCCTCCACTTT. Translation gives CASSGGQGYNSPLHF.

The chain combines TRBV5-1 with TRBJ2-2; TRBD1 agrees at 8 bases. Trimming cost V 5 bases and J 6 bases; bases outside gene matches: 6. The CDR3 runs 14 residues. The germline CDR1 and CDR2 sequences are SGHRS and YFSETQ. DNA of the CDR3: TGCGCCAGCAGGATACAGGGGGACGCCGGGGAGCTGTTTTTT. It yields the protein CASRIQGDAGELFF.